This is a list of T cell receptor beta chains from one sample in a study of PD-L1 blockade in urothelial cancer. Assay: immunoSEQ multiplex PCR; the TCRdb copy retains only in-frame clones and omits some. The table has fewer than 85,000 clones, around 83% seen once. The sample here was PBMCs, taken around atezolizumab (anti-PD-L1) treatment. The receptor source for this set is a woman in her seventies with urothelial cancer. Both conserved end residues are part of each CDR3. A D gene is named only where the DNA matches it firmly. Only part of the rows carry a size: once, few, many, or a class if the clone is expanded.

J	D	size	V	CDR3	DNA
TRBJ1-1	.	few	TRBV15	CATSRSQGNTEAFF	TGTGCCACCAGCAGGTCACAGGGGAACACTGAAGCTTTCTTT
TRBJ1-4	.	.	TRBV4-1	CASSQHRDLTEKLFF	TGCGCCAGCAGCCAGCACAGGGATTTGACGGAAAAACTGTTTTTT
TRBJ2-1	TRBD2	once	TRBV5-1	CASSTTSGGREQFF	TGCGCCAGCAGCACCACTAGCGGGGGGCGTGAGCAGTTCTTC
TRBJ2-7	TRBD1	.	TRBV2	CASTGELQGAVQYF	TGTGCCAGCACCGGAGAACTACAGGGGGCCGTGCAGTACTTC
TRBJ2-1	TRBD2	many	TRBV27	CASSNTPSGYNEQFF	TGTGCCAGCAGTAACACTCCTAGCGGTTACAATGAGCAGTTCTTC
TRBJ2-2	TRBD2	.	TRBV27	CASSLSWSGSFGELFF	TGTGCCAGCAGTTTATCGTGGAGCGGGAGTTTCGGGGAGCTGTTTTTT
TRBJ1-1	TRBD1	.	TRBV10-3	CAIRQGALGGTEAFF	TGTGCCATCAGACAGGGGGCTTTAGGTGGGACTGAAGCTTTCTTT
TRBJ2-1	.	.	TRBV4-3	CASSQSQGNNEQFF	TGCGCCAGCAGCCAGTCCCAGGGGAACAATGAGCAGTTCTTC
TRBJ1-4	.	.	TRBV4-2	CASSRARGGNLGTNEKLFF	TGTGCCAGCAGCCGGGCCCGGGGAGGAAATCTAGGGACTAATGAAAAACTGTTTTTT
TRBJ1-1	.	.	TRBV5-1	CASSLAGKNTEAFF	TGCGCCAGCAGCTTGGCGGGGAAGAACACTGAAGCTTTCTTT
TRBJ2-5	TRBD2	.	TRBV6-6	CASSLLGTSGQETQYF	TGTGCCAGCAGTTTGCTTGGGACTAGCGGCCAAGAGACCCAGTACTTC
TRBJ1-5	TRBD1	.	TRBV27	CASSRTGGEVQPQHF	TGTGCCAGCAGTAGGACAGGGGGCGAGGTTCAGCCCCAGCATTTT
TRBJ2-1	TRBD1	.	TRBV7-9	CASSRDSHNEQFF	TGTGCCAGCAGTCGGGACAGCCACAATGAGCAGTTCTTC
TRBJ2-1	TRBD2	.	TRBV28	CASRRGLAEYLNEQFF	TGTGCCAGCAGAAGGGGACTAGCGGAGTATTTAAATGAGCAGTTCTTC
TRBJ2-2	TRBD1	once	TRBV28	CASSSTGTGVGELFF	TGTGCCAGCAGTTCGACCGGGACAGGGGTTGGGGAGCTGTTTTTT
TRBJ2-5	.	.	TRBV10-3	CAIRALETQYF	TGTGCCATCAGGGCCCTTGAGACCCAGTACTTC
TRBJ2-7	.	.	TRBV15	CATSRDRGAGSSYEQYF	TGTGCCACCAGCAGAGATAGGGGTGCCGGGAGCTCCTACGAGCAGTACTTC
TRBJ2-1	TRBD2	few	TRBV7-2	CASSLERGPYNEQFF	TGTGCCAGCAGCTTAGAGCGGGGGCCGTACAATGAGCAGTTCTTC
TRBJ2-2	TRBD2	.	TRBV7-3	CASSIGVAGGGTGELFF	TGTGCCAGCAGCATCGGGGTAGCGGGGGGTGGAACCGGGGAGCTGTTTTTT
TRBJ2-2	.	few	TRBV7-2	CASSTRQNTGELFF	TGTGCCAGCAGCACCCGACAGAACACCGGGGAGCTGTTTTTT
TRBJ2-3	TRBD2	.	TRBV30	CAWSVGGYYTDTQYF	TGTGCCTGGAGTGTCGGGGGGTATTACACAGATACGCAGTATTTT
TRBJ2-7	.	.	TRBV7-2	CASSTQTGNEQYF	TGTGCCAGCAGCACCCAAACAGGGAACGAGCAGTACTTC
TRBJ2-6	TRBD1	.	TRBV7-2	CASSLVGTGGAAGANVLTF	TGTGCCAGCAGCTTGGTTGGGACAGGGGGCGCGGCTGGGGCCAACGTCCTGACTTTC
TRBJ1-2	TRBD1	.	TRBV6-1	CASGAGTDYEGYTF	TGTGCCAGCGGGGCCGGGACAGATTATGAGGGCTACACCTTC
TRBJ2-3	TRBD2	.	TRBV2	CASSVELAGGTDTQYF	TGTGCCAGCAGTGTGGAACTAGCGGGAGGCACAGATACGCAGTATTTT
TRBJ2-5	TRBD2	.	TRBV11-2	CASSLEVAGGLPQYF	TGTGCCAGCAGCTTAGAGGTAGCGGGAGGCCTGCCCCAGTACTTC
TRBJ2-1	TRBD2	.	TRBV19	CASSIGLAGGRPYNEQFF	TGTGCCAGTAGTATAGGACTAGCGGGAGGACGCCCCTACAATGAGCAGTTCTTC
TRBJ2-2	TRBD2	few	TRBV19	CASSTLAGYTGELFF	TGTGCCAGTAGTACTTTAGCGGGTTACACCGGGGAGCTGTTTTTT
TRBJ1-2	.	.	TRBV7-2	CASSIQVQGGYTF	TGTGCCAGCAGCATACAGGTCCAAGGGGGCTACACCTTC
TRBJ2-1	TRBD2	.	TRBV9	CASSSRTSGPNNEQFF	TGTGCCAGCAGCTCTCGGACTAGCGGGCCTAACAATGAGCAGTTCTTC
TRBJ1-2	.	.	TRBV11-1	CASSLAGAGYGYTF	TGTGCCAGCAGCTTAGCGGGAGCAGGCTATGGCTACACCTTC